What follows are 9 T cell receptor beta chains derived from one specimen sequenced in a study of T cells in Graves' hyperthyroidism and ophthalmopathy. Amplified TCR beta CDR3 regions came from RNA transcripts. When the TCR CDR3 underwent first-round RT-PCR, the HTBI primer set was used. TCRdb re-derived calls from the multiplex PCR reads in MiXCR, one entry per CDR3 protein. The sample lists 250,000 to 300,000 distinct CDR3 sequences; roughly 15% were seen once. The sequencing input was blood. These receptors were taken from a middle-aged woman with Graves' hyperthyroidism that later progressed to Graves' ophthalmopathy.

This clonotype was recorded many times. This sequence joins TRBV6-5 and TRBJ1-5; maybe TRBD1 (6 bases). The CDR3 totals 13 residues. The germline CDR1 and CDR2 sequences are MNHEY and SVGAGI. Trimming stripped 2 bases from V and 7 bases from J, with 9 bases between. CDR3 protein: CASSYQQGQPQHF. The CDR3 region has the DNA TGTGCCAGCAGTTACCAACAGGGACAGCCCCAGCATTTT.

This clonotype was seen ten or more times. The rearrangement joins TRBV28 to TRBJ1-6; D might be TRBD1 (5 bases). This CDR3 comprises 15 residues. Per germline, CDR1 MDHEN and CDR2 SYDVKM. V shed 6 bases and J shed 9 bases, with 18 bases lying between them. This chain's CDR3 is CASSPSWGVGSPLHF. In DNA, the CDR3 is TGTGCCAGCAGCCCTAGCTGGGGCGTGGGTTCACCCCTCCACTTT.

This clonotype was seen repeatedly, ten times or more. This CDR3 is CAINRDRSSNYGYTF. The CDR3 DNA is TGTGCCATCAATCGGGACAGGAGCTCTAACTATGGCTACACCTTC. The genes are TRBV10-3 and TRBJ1-2; 8 bases fit TRBD1. The CDR3 runs to 15 residues. J lost 0 bases, V lost 7 bases, and 7 bases had no gene match. Germline-derived CDR1 and CDR2 are ENHRY and SYGVKD.

The genes are TRBV20-1 and TRBJ2-2; a possible D gene is TRBD1 (5 bases). Between the trimmed V and J ends, which lost 3 bases and 8 bases, there was a span of 19 bases. The CDR3 extends over 15 amino acids. CDR1 is DFQATT and CDR2 is SNEGSKA in the germline V gene (reference sequence). The CDR3 here is CSARVWTSEVGELFF. CDR3 in DNA: TGCAGTGCTAGGGTCTGGACATCCGAGGTGGGGGAGCTGTTTTTT.

This clonotype was seen many times. Mismatch with germline at one junction end may stem from a read error. This chain joins TRBV7-9 and TRBJ2-1; 11 bases fit TRBD2. The CDR3 consists of 15 residues. CDR1 SEHNR and CDR2 FQNEAQ come from the germline V gene (reference sequence). The CDR3, as DNA: TGTGCCAGCAGCCTAGCGGGAGGCCCCAACAATGAGCAGTTCTTC. Translating gives CASSLAGGPNNEQFF. The full variable domain, completed using reference TRBV7-9 and TRBJ2-1, is DTGVSQNPRHKITKRGQNVTFRCDPISEHNRLYWYRQTLGQGPEFLTYFQNEAQLEKSRLLSDRFSAERPKGSFSTLEIQRTEQGDSAMYLCASSLAGGPNNEQFFGPGTRLTVL.

The J gene is TRBJ2-7, the V gene TRBV2; weak D call: TRBD1 (5 bases). Germline CDR1 SNHLY, CDR2 FYNNEI. Trimming removed 4 bases from V and 0 bases from J, with 10 bases in between. The CDR3 covers 14 residues. CDR3 nucleotide sequence: TGTGCCAGCAGTGCAGGGATTAGCTCCTACGAGCAGTACTTC. As protein: CASSAGISSYEQYF.

Ten or more counts support this clonotype. V gene TRBV20-1 combines with J gene TRBJ2-7; TRBD2 aligns across 7 bases. Germline-derived CDR1 and CDR2 are DFQATT and SNEGSKA (reference sequence). The junction had 10 bases not matched to a gene; V was cut back by 5 bases and J by 0 bases. The CDR3 is made up of 15 amino acids. CDR3: CSADNSGQSSYEQYF. CDR3 in DNA: TGCAGTGCTGACAATAGCGGGCAGAGCTCCTACGAGCAGTACTTC.

As for this clonotype: A much larger clonotype is one base distant, so this may be a read error. The V call is TRBV6-5, the J call TRBJ2-1, with 8 bases aligning to TRBD2. Germline CDR1 MNHEY, CDR2 SVGAGI. The CDR3 covers 13 residues. The CDR3 bases are TGTGCCAACAGTTACTTTTCGGGAGGGGAGCAGTTCTTC. It yields the protein CANSYFSGGEQFF.

This clonotype was observed at least ten times. This chain links TRBV25-1 with TRBJ2-5; no firm D call. V dropped 1 base and J dropped 3 bases, with 12 bases sitting between them. Germline CDR1 is MGHDK and CDR2 is SYGVNS. The CDR3 sequence is 15 residues long. The CDR3 is CASSELAGVKETQYF. Written as DNA, the CDR3 is TGTGCCAGCAGTGAATTGGCAGGCGTCAAAGAGACCCAGTACTTC.